The source of this T cell receptor beta chain is a study of cytomegalovirus exposure and HLA in healthy donors. In the study overall: Assignment to the Caucasian-associated ancestry cluster applied to approximately 80% of the approximately 420 genotyped donors. Study observations and caveats: Presence/absence results assume similar sequencing depth per donor, which may not hold.

This CDR3 has 15 amino acids. Germline V gene lookup returns CDR1 SSHAT and CDR2 FNYEAQ (reference sequence). Though nominally healthy at sampling, donors likely had unrecorded immune exposures. With regard to this clone: Its antigen remains unknown. The junction and the germline gene differ at one end; a read error may be behind it.

Vbeta (60) and Jbeta (13) primers were used in the PCR. Profiling relied on immunoSEQ multiplex PCR, and the TCRdb table lists in-frame clones only, not all of them. The repertoire holds under 200,000 clones, with roughly 85% as singletons. The chain uses TRBV7-7 and TRBJ2-1, with 9 bases matching TRBD2. This receptor was taken from a woman between 40 and 50 years old in good health and CMV-seronegative. Sequenced sample: PBMCs. The CDR3 region is CASSPGLASYNEQFF. The CDR3 region has the DNA TGTGCTAGCAGCCCCGGACTAGCGAGCTACAATGAGCAGTTCTTC.